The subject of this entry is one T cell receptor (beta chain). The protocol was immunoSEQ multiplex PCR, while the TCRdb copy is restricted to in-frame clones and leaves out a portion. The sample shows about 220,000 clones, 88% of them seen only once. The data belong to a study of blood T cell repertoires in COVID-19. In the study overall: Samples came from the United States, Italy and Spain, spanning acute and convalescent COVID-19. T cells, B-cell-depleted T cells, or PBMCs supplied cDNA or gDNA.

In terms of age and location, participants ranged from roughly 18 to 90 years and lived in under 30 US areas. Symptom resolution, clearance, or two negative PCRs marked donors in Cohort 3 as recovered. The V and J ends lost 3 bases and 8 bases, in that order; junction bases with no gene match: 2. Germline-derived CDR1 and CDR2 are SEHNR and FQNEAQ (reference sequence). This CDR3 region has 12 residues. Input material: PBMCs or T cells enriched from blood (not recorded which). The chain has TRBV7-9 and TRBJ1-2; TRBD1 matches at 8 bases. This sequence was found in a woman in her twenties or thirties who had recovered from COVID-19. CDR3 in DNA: TGTGCCAGCAGCTTGACAGGGGCCGGCTACACCTTC. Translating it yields CASSLTGAGYTF.